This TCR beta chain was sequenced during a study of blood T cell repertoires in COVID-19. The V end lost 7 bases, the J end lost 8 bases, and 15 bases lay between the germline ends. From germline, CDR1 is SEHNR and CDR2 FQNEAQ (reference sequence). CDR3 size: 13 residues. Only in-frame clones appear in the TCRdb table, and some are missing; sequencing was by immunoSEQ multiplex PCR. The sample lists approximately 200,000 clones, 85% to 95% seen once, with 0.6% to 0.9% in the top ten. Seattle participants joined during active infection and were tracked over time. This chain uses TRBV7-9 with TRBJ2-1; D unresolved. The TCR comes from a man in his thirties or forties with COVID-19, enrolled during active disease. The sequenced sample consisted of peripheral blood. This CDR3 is CASTSSHADEQFF. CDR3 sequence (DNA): TGTGCCAGCACCTCCTCGCACGCGGATGAGCAGTTCTTC.